The 30 T cell receptor beta chains below come from one sample, sequenced in a study of neurological immune-mediated disorders. As for time point: longitudinal time-point 2. TCRdb itself ran the 5' RACE reads through MiXCR, one entry per CDR3 protein. Seen here are some 100,000 distinct CDR3 sequences, roughly 13% observed once, and the top ten hold under 6%. The sample taken for sequencing was PBMCs. The receptors derive from a female donor with HTLV-1-associated myelopathy (HAM/TSP).

This clonotype was observed at least ten times. The V gene is TRBV11-1, the J gene TRBJ1-1; tentative D call: TRBD1 (5 bases). Trimming cost V 4 bases and J 1 base, with 22 bases left between them. The CDR3 loop spans 18 amino acids. Per the germline V gene, CDR1 is SGHAT and CDR2 is FQDESV (reference sequence). The CDR3 here is CASSYNLGLQLTNTEAFF. CDR3 DNA: TGTGCCAGCAGCTATAACTTGGGACTCCAATTAACGAACACTGAAGCTTTCTTT.

As regards this clonotype: A much larger clone differs from this one at a single base, so this may be a read error. V is TRBV5-1 and J is TRBJ2-2; 10 positions agree with TRBD1. CDR3 length: 16 amino acids. J gave up 6 bases and V 4 bases, and 9 bases lay outside the gene matches. Germline assignment: CDR1 SGHRS and CDR2 YFSETQ. The CDR3: CASSAPGTGDAGELFF. The DNA for the CDR3 is TGCGCCAGCAGCGCCCCCGGGACAGGGGACGCCGGGGAGCTGTTTTTT. Drawing the rest from reference TRBV5-1 and TRBJ2-2, the complete variable domain is KAGVTQTPRYLIKTRGQQVTLSCSPISGHRSVSWYQQTPGQGLQFLFEYFSETQRNKGNFPGRFSGRQFSNSRSEMNVSTLELGDSALYLCASSAPGTGDAGELFFGEGSRLTVL.

This clonotype was seen ten or more times. The rearrangement links TRBV6-5 to TRBJ2-6; D gene unclear. The CDR3 runs 15 residues. CDR1 and CDR2 (germline): MNHEY, SVGAGI. V lost 4 bases to trimming and J lost 0 bases, with 7 bases between them. The CDR3 sequence is CASSSEPSGANVLTF. The CDR3 DNA follows: TGTGCCAGCAGTTCTGAGCCCTCTGGGGCCAACGTCCTGACTTTC.

This clonotype was seen ten or more times. V gene TRBV6-5 combines with J gene TRBJ1-2; D is unclear. Germline assignment: CDR1 MNHEY and CDR2 SVGAGI. The CDR3 sequence is 12 residues long. Trimming removed 6 bases at V and 4 bases at J, with 9 bases between. This CDR3 reads CASRATVYGYTF. CDR3 nucleotides: TGTGCCAGCAGGGCCACAGTCTATGGCTACACCTTC.

The sample holds many counts of this clonotype. The chain recombines TRBV5-1 with TRBJ2-5; 9 nucleotides agree with TRBD2. V was clipped by 0 bases and J by 3 bases; unmatched bases: 0. The CDR3 is 14 residues long. Looked up from germline, CDR1 is SGHRS and CDR2 is YFSETQ. In nucleotides, the CDR3 is TGCGCCAGCAGCTTGGTAGCGGGGGAAGAGACCCAGTACTTC. This gives the protein CASSLVAGEETQYF.

This clonotype came up many times. The chain uses TRBV9 and TRBJ2-7; 13 nucleotides match TRBD2. CDR3 size: 14 residues. V lost 4 bases, J lost 11 bases, and 9 bases stayed unmatched. Germline V gene lookup returns CDR1 SGDLS and CDR2 YYNGEE. The CDR3 reads CASSRGTSGEVEYF. The CDR3, as DNA: TGTGCCAGCAGCCGTGGGACTAGCGGGGAAGTCGAGTACTTC.

The chain has TRBV5-1 and TRBJ2-1; weak D call: TRBD1 (5 bases). The V end lost 4 bases, the J end lost 0 bases, and 23 bases lay between the germline ends. Germline V CDR1 and CDR2: SGHRS, YFSETQ. CDR3 length: 19 amino acids. CDR3 in DNA: TGCGCCAGCAGCCCCCAGGGCTTCCCCCCGCGCAGCTCCTACAATGAGCAGTTCTTC. Protein: CASSPQGFPPRSSYNEQFF.

This chain connects TRBV5-1 to TRBJ2-7, with D perhaps TRBD2 (7 bases). Germline assignment: CDR1 SGHRS and CDR2 YFSETQ. V lost 4 bases to trimming and J lost 5 bases, with 16 bases between them. CDR3 size: 14 residues. The DNA of the CDR3 is TGCGCCAGCAGCCCCGCCCGGGGGGCTAACGAGCAGTACTTC. Translation: CASSPARGANEQYF.

This clonotype was seen at least ten times. The chain has TRBV28 and TRBJ1-4, with D maybe TRBD1 (6 bases). CDR1 and CDR2 from the germline V gene are MDHEN and SYDVKM. V was cut by 3 bases and J by 8 bases, with 13 bases left in between. The CDR3 consists of 14 residues. CDR3: CASSLGQGSEKLFF. The CDR3 nucleotides are TGTGCCAGCAGTTTGGGTCAGGGGTCCGAAAAACTGTTTTTT.

This clonotype was counted a single time. A clone one base away is much larger, so this may be a read error. The CDR3 region is CASTWGSSNQPQHF. CDR3 bases: TGTGCCAGCACCTGGGGGAGTAGCAATCAGCCCCAGCATTTT. V usage is TRBV6-6 and J usage is TRBJ1-5; D is perhaps TRBD1 (5 bases). The CDR3 sequence is 14 residues long. The germline V gene encodes CDR1 MNHNY and CDR2 SVGAGI (reference sequence). V lost 7 bases, J lost 0 bases, and 10 bases lay in between.

The sample holds many counts of this clonotype. V and J are TRBV20-1 and TRBJ2-3, with a possible D match to TRBD2 (6 bases). Per germline, CDR1 DFQATT and CDR2 SNEGSKA (reference sequence). V was shortened by 3 bases and J by 3 bases, with 16 bases between the two germline ends. The CDR3 has 15 amino acids. CDR3 in amino acids: CSARGGAGRTDTQYF. The DNA for the CDR3 is TGCAGTGCTAGGGGTGGCGCGGGGAGAACAGATACGCAGTATTTT.

This clonotype was seen repeatedly, ten times or more. V gene TRBV10-3 combines with J gene TRBJ2-2, with D maybe TRBD1 (5 bases). This CDR3 contains 13 residues. The germline CDR1 and CDR2 sequences are ENHRY and SYGVKD. V gave up 2 bases and J gave up 4 bases, with 5 bases separating them. The CDR3 bases are TGTGCCATCAGTGAGGACAGCACCGGGGAGCTGTTTTTT. Translation gives CAISEDSTGELFF.

This clonotype came up a few times. V is TRBV20-1 and J is TRBJ2-5; D uncertain. This CDR3 has 13 residues. Germline V CDR1 and CDR2: DFQATT, SNEGSKA (reference sequence). Trimming cost V 3 bases and J 1 base, with 9 bases left between them. CDR3 amino acids: CSARLPLQETQYF. DNA of the CDR3: TGCAGTGCTAGGCTACCCCTCCAAGAGACCCAGTACTTC.

This clonotype was detected many times. The chain has TRBV9 and TRBJ2-3, with D hard to call. Looked up from germline, CDR1 is SGDLS and CDR2 is YYNGEE. CDR3 length: 14 amino acids. V was pared by 5 bases and J by 0 bases, with 10 bases between. CDR3 protein: CASRGLSSTDTQYF. The CDR3 DNA reads TGTGCCAGCAGGGGCCTTTCTAGCACAGATACGCAGTATTTT.

A note on this clonotype: A read error may explain this, as a much larger clone is one base away. The V and J genes are TRBV14 and TRBJ2-7; 8 bases match TRBD1. Per germline, CDR1 SGHDN and CDR2 FVKESK. The CDR3 has 16 residues. Written as DNA, the CDR3 is TGTGCCATCAGCCAAGTTGAAGACAGGGGTCACTACGAGCAGTACTTC. Its translation: CAISQVEDRGHYEQYF.

At least ten counts were recorded for this clonotype. The gene calls are TRBV2 and TRBJ1-1, with D unresolved. V gave up 7 bases and J gave up 11 bases, with 20 bases separating them. Germline CDR1 and CDR2: SNHLY and FYNNEI. The CDR3 runs 13 residues. In DNA, the CDR3 is TGTGCCAGCACTTACCCCGACGGTGGGGTTGCTTTCTTT. It encodes CASTYPDGGVAFF.

This clonotype appeared many times. The chain recombines TRBV27 with TRBJ2-4; 11 nucleotides match TRBD1. The CDR3 is 13 residues long. Germline trimming cut 7 bases from V and 12 bases from J; bases unmatched to any gene: 8. Germline loops: CDR1 MNHEY, CDR2 SMNVEV (reference sequence). The CDR3 DNA follows: TGTGCCAGCACAACCCGGACAGGGGGCGATCAGTACTTC. Protein product: CASTTRTGGDQYF.

As for this clonotype: A clone one base away is much larger, so this may be a read error. The DNA of the CDR3 is TGTGCCAGCAGCGTCCTGGACAGCCTCAATTCACCCCTCCACTTT. Its protein is CASSVLDSLNSPLHF. The genes are TRBV14 and TRBJ1-6, with a possible D match to TRBD1 (6 bases). V lost 5 bases and J lost 7, with 15 bases in between. This CDR3 is built from 15 residues. From germline, CDR1 is SGHDN and CDR2 FVKESK.

This clonotype was found many times. V usage is TRBV7-9 and J usage is TRBJ2-5, with D unresolved. CDR1 and CDR2 (germline): SEHNR, FQNEAQ (reference sequence). CDR3 length: 13 amino acids. V gave up 1 base and J gave up 5 bases, with 8 bases separating them. Here the CDR3 reads CASSLVGSETQYF. The DNA for the CDR3 is TGTGCCAGCAGCTTAGTAGGGTCCGAGACCCAGTACTTC.

This clonotype has a count of ten or more. The chain joins TRBV7-2 to TRBJ1-5; 7 nucleotides line up with TRBD1. The CDR3 is 14 residues long. CDR1 SGHTA and CDR2 FQGNSA come from the germline V gene. The ends lost 7 bases at V and 4 bases at J; junction bases unmatched: 7. CDR3 loop: CASTGQAKNQPQHF. The CDR3 DNA follows: TGTGCCAGCACCGGACAGGCGAAAAATCAGCCCCAGCATTTT.

There are many counts of this clonotype. The genes are TRBV5-1 and TRBJ1-5, with D possibly matching TRBD1 (6 bases). V lost 0 bases to trimming and J lost 4 bases, with 14 bases between them. The CDR3 is made up of 16 amino acids. Germline CDR1 and CDR2: SGHRS and YFSETQ. CDR3 DNA sequence: TGCGCCAGCAGCTTGGGATCTGGGGACAATAATCAGCCCCAGCATTTT. Its translation: CASSLGSGDNNQPQHF.

CDR3 nucleotide sequence: TGTGCCAGCAGTTACACAGGGGGCGTCAAAAACATTCAGTACTTC. Translated: CASSYTGGVKNIQYF. This rearrangement joins TRBV6-5 to TRBJ2-4; 9 bases align to TRBD1. The V gene end was trimmed by 2 bases and the J gene end by 3 bases; junction bases not matched to a gene: 2. The V gene's germline CDR1 is MNHEY and CDR2 SVGAGI. This CDR3 comprises 15 residues.

The table lists this clonotype with many counts. The J gene is TRBJ2-3, the V gene TRBV6-5, with D hard to call. Trimming took off 6 bases at V and 0 bases at J, with 4 bases between the two ends. The CDR3 contains 12 residues. Germline lookup yields CDR1 MNHEY and CDR2 SVGAGI. The CDR3 is CASRTSTDTQYF. The CDR3 coding sequence is TGTGCCAGCAGAACTAGCACAGATACGCAGTATTTT.

This clonotype was observed once. The V and J genes are TRBV5-6 and TRBJ2-3; D is unresolved. CDR1 and CDR2 from the germline V gene are SGHDT and YYEEEE. V lost 0 bases to trimming and J lost 5 bases, with 7 bases between them. This CDR3 contains 13 residues. This CDR3 is CASSLETQDTQYF. Here the CDR3 DNA reads TGTGCCAGCAGCTTGGAGACCCAAGATACGCAGTATTTT. The entire variable domain, with the rest obtained from reference TRBV5-6 and TRBJ2-3, is as follows: DAGVTQSPTHLIKTRGQQVTLRCSPKSGHDTVSWYQQALGQGPQFIFQYYEEEERQRGNFPDRFSGHQFPNYSSELNVNALLLGDSALYLCASSLETQDTQYFGPGTRLTVL.

This clonotype came up many times. The genes are TRBV20-1 and TRBJ2-2; no reliable D call. Germline assignment: CDR1 DFQATT and CDR2 SNEGSKA (reference sequence). V lost 3 bases to trimming and J lost 1 base, with 0 bases between them. The CDR3 contains 11 residues. CDR3 bases: TGCAGTGCTAGGAACACCGGGGAGCTGTTTTTT. This encodes CSARNTGELFF.

This chain links TRBV7-9 with TRBJ2-1; D remains ambiguous. V dropped 6 bases and J dropped 8 bases, with 17 bases sitting between them. Germline lookup yields CDR1 SEHNR and CDR2 FQNEAQ (reference sequence). CDR3 size: 14 residues. In DNA form, the CDR3 reads TGTGCCAGCAGTCTTGAACCCATGGCCCATGAGCAGTTCTTC. It codes for CASSLEPMAHEQFF.

This clonotype showed up many times. The chain has TRBV9 and TRBJ2-7; D is uncertain. Trimming removed 6 bases from V and 0 bases from J, with 13 bases in between. Germline V gene lookup returns CDR1 SGDLS and CDR2 YYNGEE. This CDR3 spans 14 amino acids. CDR3 residues: CASNPRPSSYEQYF. The CDR3 DNA reads as TGTGCCAGCAATCCAAGACCGAGCTCCTACGAGCAGTACTTC.

Many counts were recorded for this clonotype. This chain uses TRBV28 with TRBJ2-7; 9 bases match TRBD1. The CDR3 runs 15 residues. The V gene end was trimmed by 3 bases and the J gene end by 3 bases; junction bases not matched to a gene: 6. Germline V lookup: CDR1 MDHEN, CDR2 SYDVKM. CDR3 loop: CASSFPGQGLYEQYF. The CDR3 bases are TGTGCCAGCAGTTTCCCAGGACAGGGGCTCTACGAGCAGTACTTC.

This clonotype was recorded at least ten times. The V and J genes are TRBV30 and TRBJ2-1; 13 bases agree with TRBD2. In germline, CDR1 is GTSNPN, CDR2 SVGIG (reference sequence). The length of the CDR3 is 18 residues. J lost 0 bases, V lost 1 base, and 6 bases had no gene match. Written as DNA, the CDR3 is TGTGCCTGGAGTGCCGGGACTAGCGGGGTAAGCTCCTACAATGAGCAGTTCTTC. Translated, it gives CAWSAGTSGVSSYNEQFF.

Ten or more counts support this clonotype. The rearrangement joins TRBV5-1 to TRBJ1-4; 7 nucleotides line up with TRBD1. The trim removed 7 bases at V and 8 bases at J, leaving 11 bases unmatched. CDR3 length: 14 residues. Germline V gives CDR1 SGHRS, CDR2 YFSETQ. The DNA for the CDR3 is TGCGCCAGCCGACGACAGGGAGCGGAGGAAAAACTGTTTTTT. Translation gives CASRRQGAEEKLFF. Together with reference TRBV5-1 and TRBJ1-4, the CDR3 gives the full variable domain: KAGVTQTPRYLIKTRGQQVTLSCSPISGHRSVSWYQQTPGQGLQFLFEYFSETQRNKGNFPGRFSGRQFSNSRSEMNVSTLELGDSALYLCASRRQGAEEKLFFGSGTQLSVL.